The present T cell receptor (beta chain) was sequenced within a study of cytomegalovirus exposure and HLA in healthy donors. The PCR had 60 Vbeta and 13 Jbeta primers. Generated by immunoSEQ multiplex PCR, the TCRdb table keeps only in-frame clones and is missing some. This sample has around 150,000 clones, with around 77% found just once. Study observations and caveats: Researchers reportedly found TCR beta sequences accurately predicted most subjects' HLA-A and HLA-B alleles. Three CMV-associated chains proved CMV antigen-specific in vitro.

As to this clone: Antigen specificity is unknown.

Looked up from germline, CDR1 is MNHNS and CDR2 is SASEGT. This CDR3 comprises 14 residues. V was trimmed by 6 bases and J by 3 bases, leaving 15 bases between them. The V gene is TRBV6-1, the J gene TRBJ2-7; perhaps TRBD1 as D (6 bases). The TCR originated in a man aged 30 to 39 in good health and CMV-seronegative. The sample consisted of PBMCs. The chain's CDR3 is CASSSQGIFYEQYF. The CDR3 DNA follows: TGTGCCAGCAGCTCCCAGGGGATTTTCTACGAGCAGTACTTC.